This TCR beta chain emerged from a study of blood T cell repertoires in COVID-19. Background on the study: In each case, the material was cDNA or gDNA derived from T cells, B-cell-depleted T cells, or PBMCs.

Germline V CDR1 and CDR2: LNHDA, SQIVND (reference sequence). The CDR3 has 15 residues. V lost 10 bases and J 7 bases, leaving 20 bases between the germline ends. The data were produced by immunoSEQ multiplex PCR, yet TCRdb's version contains in-frame clones alone and is incomplete. The table lists about 54,000 clones, roughly 87% of them singletons. The specimen sequenced was peripheral blood. The V gene is TRBV19, the J gene TRBJ1-6; D not resolved. The receptor was isolated from a woman aged 55-70 years with acute or convalescent COVID-19. In nucleotides, the CDR3 is TGTGCCACCCGCGGCCAGCGAGGAGGGAATTCACCCCTCCACTTT. Its translation is CATRGQRGGNSPLHF.